Listed below are T cell receptor beta chains from one sample, sequenced in a study of T cells in Graves' hyperthyroidism and ophthalmopathy. MiXCR, applied by TCRdb to the multiplex PCR reads, yields one record per CDR3 protein. The sample gives around 720,000 distinct CDR3 sequences, 35% of which show up once; approximately 31% is in the top ten. The source material was blood. The receptors here all came from a woman between 40 and 55 years old with Graves' hyperthyroidism. The CDR3 runs from the conserved cysteine through the conserved F or W. Each record gives: V gene, J gene, D gene, clone size, CDR3 protein, CDR3 DNA. The D gene is left open where the match is weak. The size of a clone is reported for some rows only, either as once, few or many, or as a class for expanded clones.

TRBV29-1	TRBJ1-2	-	-	CSVDEGEGYGYTF	TGCAGCGTTGACGAGGGCGAGGGCTATGGCTACACCTTC
TRBV7-2	TRBJ1-1	-	-	CASSLDPAGMNTEAFF	TGTGCCAGCAGCTTAGATCCCGCAGGGATGAACACTGAAGCTTTCTTT
TRBV5-6	TRBJ1-5	-	-	CASSLGRNSNQPQHF	TGTGCCAGCAGCTTGGGCAGGAATAGCAATCAGCCCCAGCATTTT
TRBV9	TRBJ2-5	-	few	CASSVEIGEETQYF	TGTGCCAGCAGCGTAGAGATCGGGGAAGAGACCCAGTACTTC
TRBV7-9	TRBJ2-5	-	many	CASSLGHGELETQYF	TGTGCCAGCAGCTTAGGGCACGGGGAGCTGGAGACCCAGTACTTC
TRBV7-2	TRBJ2-7	-	-	CASSSQAGIGSEQYF	TGTGCCAGCAGCTCCCAGGCGGGGATCGGGTCCGAGCAGTACTTC
TRBV7-2	TRBJ2-2	-	few	CASSFKSGQTNTGELFF	TGTGCCAGCAGCTTCAAGAGTGGACAGACGAACACCGGGGAGCTGTTTTTT
TRBV7-2	TRBJ1-4	-	-	CASSLGLAGGVGEKLFF	TGTGCCAGCAGCTTAGGGCTAGCGGGGGGAGTTGGAGAAAAACTGTTTTTT
TRBV20-1	TRBJ1-3	-	few	CSARVPVSLEAGNTIYF	TGCAGTGCTAGGGTCCCCGTTAGTCTTGAGGCTGGAAACACCATATATTTT
TRBV4-1	TRBJ1-1	-	few	CASSHPDTEAFF	TGCGCCAGCAGCCATCCCGACACTGAAGCTTTCTTT
TRBV7-8	TRBJ1-3	-	many	CASSSAVGSAGNTIYF	TGTGCCAGCAGCTCAGCGGTGGGATCTGCTGGAAACACCATATATTTT
TRBV19	TRBJ2-5	-	few	CASSSPRGLYQETQYF	TGTGCCAGTAGCTCCCCCAGGGGCCTATACCAAGAGACCCAGTACTTC
TRBV12-3/TRBV12-4	TRBJ1-2	TRBD1	-	CASSSSDETGYGGYTF	TGTGCCAGCAGTTCCTCCGATGAGACAGGGTATGGGGGCTACACCTTC
TRBV24-1	TRBJ2-1	-	-	CATAGSFNEQFF	TGTGCCACCGCAGGCAGCTTCAATGAGCAGTTCTTC
TRBV12-3/TRBV12-4	TRBJ2-5	-	-	CASSLGETRETQYF	TGTGCCAGCAGTTTAGGCGAAACTAGGGAGACCCAGTACTTC
TRBV20-1	TRBJ1-2	-	-	CSADGRDYGYTF	TGCAGTGCTGACGGGAGGGACTATGGCTACACCTTC
TRBV6-5	TRBJ1-2	TRBD1	many	CASSYGTDYGYTF	TGTGCCAGCAGTTACGGGACAGACTATGGCTACACCTTC
TRBV10-1	TRBJ1-5	TRBD1	many	CASQGQGDQPQHF	TGCGCCAGCCAAGGACAGGGTGATCAGCCCCAGCATTTT
TRBV7-6	TRBJ2-7	TRBD1	-	CASSPGTGGVGDEQYF	TGTGCCAGCAGCCCCGGGACAGGGGGTGTGGGCGACGAGCAGTACTTC